This TCR beta chain appears in the sequencing data of a study of T cell repertoires in cytomegalovirus infection. Turning to the study itself: Public TCR beta signatures indicated both CMV infection and matching HLA type. Findings and limits, study-wide: Ex vivo responses were dominated by HLA-C-restricted CMV-specific TCR beta clonotypes.

To note about this clonotype: No antigen is known for it.

One entry per CDR3 protein, called by TCRdb with MiXCR from the reads. This table has over 55,000 distinct CDR3 sequences, over 20% appearing once. The CDR3 sequence is 16 residues long. V lost 5 bases to trimming and J lost 6 bases; unmatched junction nucleotides: 12. Germline V CDR1 and CDR2: MNHEY, SVGEGT. The V call is TRBV6-2 or TRBV6-3, the J call TRBJ1-5; 8 nucleotides match TRBD1. Sequencing was performed on CD8+ T cells from cultured PBMCs, taken from culture after CMV antigen stimulation. This TCR derives from a human donor in good health (CMV status not recorded). Some clones in this sample may be carry-over from other donors' samples. In DNA form, the CDR3 reads TGTGCCAGCAGTACCTATGGACAGGGCCAGAGTCAGCCCCAGCATTTT. It specifies CASSTYGQGQSQPQHF.